This TCR beta chain was sequenced for a study of human T cells and chemical hapten exposure. Study overall: Epicutaneous patch tests delivered 0.01% DPC to the upper back, with evaluation at 6 days. General study results and limits: Among TCRs, those above 1 in 1000 frequency were unaffected by DPC sensitization. Donors, who had alopecia, may show an immune response that differs from healthy people's.

Via MiXCR, TCRdb re-called the RACE reads, giving one row per CDR3 protein. The data show tens of thousands of distinct CDR3 sequences, around 9.4% seen once. Regarding time point: pre-sensitization, week 0. Indicated treatment: therapeutic diphenylcyclopropenone sensitization with weekly scalp DPC. At least ten counts were recorded for this clonotype. Its antigen is currently unknown. The CDR3 is 12 amino acids. Trimming took off 5 bases at V and 4 bases at J, with 10 bases between the two ends. Germline assignment: CDR1 GTSNPN and CDR2 SVGIG (reference sequence). The material was whole blood, obtained in connection with sensitization to the hapten diphenylcyclopropenone (DPC). V usage is TRBV30 and J usage is TRBJ2-3; no reliable D call. This clonotype was sampled from a woman in her forties with alopecia areata. Some clones in this sample may be carry-over from other donors' samples. The DNA of the CDR3 is TGTGCCTGGGAAATTGCCCCAGATACGCAGTATTTT. It specifies CAWEIAPDTQYF.